The text below deals with one T cell receptor (beta chain). This entry is derived from a study of blood T cell repertoires in COVID-19. Turning to the study itself: Both acute and convalescent COVID-19 samples were obtained from the United States, Italy and Spain. In each case, the material was cDNA or gDNA derived from T cells, B-cell-depleted T cells, or PBMCs.

Cohorts were determined from participant-reported clinical history. V lost 5 bases and J 5 bases, leaving 16 bases between the germline ends. CDR3 length: 14 residues. Germline CDR1 reads SGHTA; CDR2 reads FQGTGA. Generated by immunoSEQ multiplex PCR, the TCRdb table keeps only in-frame clones and is missing some. The data contain some 150,000 clones, 84% of them seen just once; the ten biggest clones take up more than 4.5%. The sequence was obtained from a woman in her forties or fifties who had been exposed to COVID-19. Sequencing was done on a sample of PBMCs or T cells enriched from blood (not recorded which). The chain couples TRBV7-3 to TRBJ2-7; maybe TRBD2 (7 bases). The CDR3 here is CASSRYTGRDEQYF. CDR3 in DNA: TGTGCCAGCAGCCGATACACAGGGAGGGACGAGCAGTACTTC.